A selection of T cell receptor beta chains follows, all from one sample in a study of OX40 agonist ivuxolimab in advanced cancers. Produced via immunoSEQ multiplex PCR; TCRdb's table is partial and in-frame only. This sample carries tens of thousands of clones, 80% to 90% of them seen once, and the ten largest clones take approximately 0.4%. Sequencing was performed on CD4+ or CD8+ T cells sorted from blood, taken in a trial of the OX40 agonist ivuxolimab. These receptors all come from an adult with an advanced solid tumor such as melanoma, head and neck, liver or kidney cancer. Each CDR3 is given without its conserved first and last residue.

>TRBV6-5|TRBJ2-2
ATQYISTNTGELF
>TRBV6-6|TRBJ1-1
ASSYELVDSEAF
>TRBV7-9|TRBJ2-2
ASSPLDRVGKTGELF
>TRBV5-1|TRBJ2-3
ASSRRQRFSTDTQY
>TRBV27|TRBJ1-2
ASSSAPRAGYT
>TRBV28|TRBJ2-1
ASSQRRPDRRNEQF
>TRBV13|TRBJ1-6
ASSPIPDREGYSPLH
>TRBV5-1|TRBJ2-7
ASSIRGGPLLSYEQY
>TRBV7-2|TRBJ2-2
ASSQQNTGELF
>TRBV19|TRBJ1-1
ASSIRAGASFGTEAF
>TRBV27|TRBJ1-1
ASSLILGTGRTEAF
>TRBV4-1|TRBJ2-1
ASSLHPYNEQF
>TRBV5-1|TRBJ1-4
ASSLRAGEKLF
>TRBV5-1|TRBJ2-1
ASSLVSGRNEQF
>TRBV5-5|TRBJ1-1
ASSANVMNTEAF
>TRBV13|TRBJ2-7
ASSRTSGSIHEQY
>TRBV11-1|TRBJ1-5
ASSFTGDQPQH
>TRBV2|TRBJ1-5
ASMGQNNQPQH
>TRBV10-2|TRBJ2-5
ASRGRGVVTQY
>TRBV19|TRBJ1-1
ASSISGMNTEAF
>TRBV7-2|TRBJ2-1
ASSFSGTHNNEQF
>TRBV27|TRBJ2-1
ASSLGLAGVLEQF
>TRBV7-2|TRBJ2-1
ASSFGTVNNEQF
>TRBV6-1|TRBJ1-1
ASSEAGQGRTEAF
>TRBV18|TRBJ2-1
ASSPYFSGEEF
>TRBV30|TRBJ2-7
AWSVARVIY
>TRBV10-1|TRBJ2-7
ASSPETVAEQY
>TRBV7-2|TRBJ2-7
ASHLAGGISYEQY
>TRBV5-1|TRBJ2-2
ASSLAVSGLAGGNTGELF
>TRBV2|TRBJ2-3
ASSLALYPGGTDTQY
>TRBV7-8|TRBJ2-3
ASRKEAGGGDTQY